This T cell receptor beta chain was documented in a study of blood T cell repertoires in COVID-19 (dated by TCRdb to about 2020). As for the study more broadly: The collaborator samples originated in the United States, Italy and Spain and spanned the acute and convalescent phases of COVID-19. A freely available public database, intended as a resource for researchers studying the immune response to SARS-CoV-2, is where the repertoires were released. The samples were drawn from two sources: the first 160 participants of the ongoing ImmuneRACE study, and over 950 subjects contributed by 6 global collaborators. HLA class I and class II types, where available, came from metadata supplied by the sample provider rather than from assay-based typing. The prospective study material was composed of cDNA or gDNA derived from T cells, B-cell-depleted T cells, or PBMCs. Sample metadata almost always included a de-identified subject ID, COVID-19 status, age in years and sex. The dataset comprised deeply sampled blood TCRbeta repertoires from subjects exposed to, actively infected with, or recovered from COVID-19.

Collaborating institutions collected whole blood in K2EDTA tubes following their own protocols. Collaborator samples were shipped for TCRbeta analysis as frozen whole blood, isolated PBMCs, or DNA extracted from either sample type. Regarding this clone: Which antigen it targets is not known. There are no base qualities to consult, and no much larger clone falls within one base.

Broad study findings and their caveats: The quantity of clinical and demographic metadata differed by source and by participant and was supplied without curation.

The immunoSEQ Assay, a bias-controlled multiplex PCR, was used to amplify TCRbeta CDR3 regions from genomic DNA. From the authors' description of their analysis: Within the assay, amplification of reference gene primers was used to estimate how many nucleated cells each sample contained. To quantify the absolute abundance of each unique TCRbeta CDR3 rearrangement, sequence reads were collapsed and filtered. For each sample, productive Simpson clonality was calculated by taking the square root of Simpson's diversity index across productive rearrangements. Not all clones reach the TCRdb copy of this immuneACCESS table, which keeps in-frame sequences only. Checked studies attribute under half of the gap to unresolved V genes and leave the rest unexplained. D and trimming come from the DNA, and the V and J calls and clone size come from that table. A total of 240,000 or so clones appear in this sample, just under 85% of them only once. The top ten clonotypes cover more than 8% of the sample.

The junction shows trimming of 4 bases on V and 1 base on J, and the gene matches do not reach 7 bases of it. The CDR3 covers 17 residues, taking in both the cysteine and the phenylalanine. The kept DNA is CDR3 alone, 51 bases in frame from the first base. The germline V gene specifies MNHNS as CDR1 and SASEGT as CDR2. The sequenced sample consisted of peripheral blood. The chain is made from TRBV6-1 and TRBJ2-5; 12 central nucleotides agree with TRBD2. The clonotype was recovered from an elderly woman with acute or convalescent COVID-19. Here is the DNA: TGTGCCAGCAGTGCGGGATCGACTAGCGGGGGCCAAGAGACCCAGTACTTC. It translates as CASSAGSTSGGQETQYF.